Listed below are T cell receptor beta chains from one sample, sequenced in a study of blood T cell repertoires in COVID-19. The data were produced by immunoSEQ multiplex PCR, yet TCRdb's version contains in-frame clones alone and is incomplete. The sample records about 72,000 clones, around 76% being singletons. Source material: peripheral blood. These receptors were taken from a human donor in a cohort sampled during active COVID-19. Both conserved end residues are part of each CDR3. The D gene is left open where the match is weak. Some rows mark clone size as missing; the rest say once, few, many or name a class of expanded clone.

TRBJ1-6,TRBV30,TRBD1,once,CASTGELLEHNSPLHF,TGTGCCAGCACAGGGGAACTCCTTGAACATAATTCACCCCTCCACTTT
TRBJ2-1,TRBV7-2,TRBD2,once,CASSLGGGDYNEQFF,TGTGCCAGCAGCTTAGGGGGAGGGGACTACAATGAGCAGTTCTTC
TRBJ1-6,TRBV27,TRBD1,.,CASKRGRNSPLHF,TGTGCCAGCAAGAGGGGGCGTAATTCACCCCTCCACTTT
TRBJ2-7,TRBV4-2,.,.,CASSQDLRIYIYEQYF,TGTGCCAGCAGCCAAGATTTGCGGATCTACATCTACGAGCAGTACTTC
TRBJ1-6,TRBV10-3,.,.,CAISEFDSSSYNSPLHF,TGTGCCATCAGTGAGTTCGACAGCAGCTCCTATAATTCACCCCTCCACTTT
TRBJ1-1,TRBV10-1,TRBD1,.,CASSQSGGEAFF,TGCGCCAGCAGTCAGTCAGGGGGTGAAGCTTTCTTT
TRBJ2-5,TRBV7-8,.,.,CASSLLDQETQYF,TGTGCCAGCAGCTTACTCGACCAAGAGACCCAGTACTTC
TRBJ2-3,TRBV9,TRBD2,.,CASSGSGGVTDTQYF,TGTGCCAGCAGCGGTAGCGGGGGGGTGACAGATACGCAGTATTTT
TRBJ2-7,TRBV7-2,TRBD1,few,CASSVDRGFYEQYF,TGTGCCAGCAGCGTAGACAGGGGGTTCTACGAGCAGTACTTC
TRBJ2-5,TRBV5-5,.,.,CASSFGRETWETQYF,TGTGCCAGCAGCTTTGGCCGGGAAACCTGGGAGACCCAGTACTTC
TRBJ1-4,TRBV5-1,.,.,CASGRLGANEKLFF,TGCGCCAGCGGCCGTCTCGGGGCTAATGAAAAACTGTTTTTT
TRBJ1-6,TRBV30,.,.,CAWEQGTGSPLHF,TGTGCCTGGGAGCAGGGAACTGGATCACCCCTCCACTTT
TRBJ1-1,TRBV7-6,TRBD1,.,CASSLGQGQNTEAFF,TGTGCCAGCAGCTTAGGACAGGGTCAGAACACTGAAGCTTTCTTT
TRBJ1-1,TRBV12-5,.,.,CASGLQGNTEAFF,TGTGCTAGTGGTTTGCAGGGGAACACTGAAGCTTTCTTT
TRBJ1-6,TRBV5-4,.,.,CASSRGWGGEDSPLHF,TGTGCCAGCAGCCGGGGTTGGGGGGGCGAGGATTCACCCCTCCACTTT
TRBJ2-7,TRBV29-1,.,.,CSVDIAGVGNYEQYF,TGCAGCGTTGATATTGCCGGGGTGGGGAACTACGAGCAGTACTTC
TRBJ2-7,TRBV30,.,.,CASSAGGLSYEQYF,TGTGCGTCTTCGGCCGGGGGTCTAAGCTACGAGCAGTACTTC
TRBJ1-1,TRBV28,.,few,CASSLADTTNTEAFF,TGTGCCAGCAGTTTAGCGGACACTACGAACACTGAAGCTTTCTTT
TRBJ1-2,TRBV5-1,.,.,CASSFEGRSYGYTF,TGCGCCAGCAGCTTCGAGGGCAGGAGCTATGGCTACACCTTC
TRBJ1-1,TRBV10-3,.,once,CAIKTSEYGEAFF,TGTGCCATCAAGACATCAGAGTACGGTGAAGCTTTCTTT
TRBJ1-2,TRBV10-1,TRBD1,once,CASSPTRTGILRDGYTF,TGCGCCAGCAGTCCTACGAGGACAGGAATTTTAAGGGATGGCTACACCTTC
TRBJ1-1,TRBV27,.,once,CASFGFTEAFF,TGTGCCAGCTTCGGTTTCACTGAAGCTTTCTTT
TRBJ2-7,TRBV6-1,.,.,CASSEIYEQYF,TGTGCCAGCAGTGAAATATACGAGCAGTACTTC
TRBJ2-3,TRBV6-5,TRBD2,.,CASRTSGGASTQYF,TGTGCCAGCCGGACTAGCGGGGGGGCGAGTACGCAGTATTTT
TRBJ2-5,TRBV29-1,TRBD1,.,CSVETGRETQYF,TGCAGCGTCGAGACAGGGAGAGAGACCCAGTACTTC
TRBJ2-7,TRBV11-2,.,.,CASSFREPNYEQYF,TGTGCCAGCAGCTTCCGCGAGCCAAACTACGAGCAGTACTTC
TRBJ2-5,TRBV5-6,.,.,CASSLAGTQYF,TGTGCCAGCAGCTTGGCCGGGACCCAGTACTTC
TRBJ1-2,TRBV18,.,.,CASSPSSSLYGYTF,TGTGCCAGCTCACCCTCATCGAGCCTCTATGGCTACACCTTC
TRBJ2-7,TRBV5-1,.,.,CASSFSPGYEQYF,TGCGCCAGCAGCTTCTCTCCGGGCTACGAGCAGTACTTC
TRBJ1-1,TRBV11-2,.,few,CASSSPVGVGEAFF,TGTGCCAGCAGCTCACCGGTAGGGGTCGGTGAAGCTTTCTTT
TRBJ2-7,TRBV24-1,TRBD1,.,CATSDWPGTGGEQYF,TGTGCCACCAGTGACTGGCCCGGGACAGGGGGCGAGCAGTACTTC
TRBJ2-5,TRBV27,.,.,CASTPTRGQETQYF,TGTGCCAGCACCCCCACCCGGGGCCAAGAGACCCAGTACTTC
TRBJ1-5,TRBV7-2,.,once,CASSPTTSFSQPQHF,TGTGCCAGCAGCCCAACCACTTCCTTTAGTCAGCCCCAGCATTTT
TRBJ1-4,TRBV7-6,.,few,CASSFWGENEKLFF,TGTGCCAGCAGCTTCTGGGGGGAGAATGAAAAACTGTTTTTT
TRBJ1-2,TRBV27,TRBD1,.,CASSSYRDRTDGYTF,TGTGCCAGCAGTTCGTACCGGGACAGAACGGATGGCTACACCTTC
TRBJ2-3,TRBV5-4,TRBD2,.,CASSLVSGGATDTQYF,TGTGCCAGCAGCTTGGTAAGCGGGGGGGCCACAGATACGCAGTATTTT
TRBJ1-2,TRBV30,TRBD1,.,CAWSNPGTGSYGYTF,TGTGCCTGGAGTAATCCCGGGACAGGGTCCTATGGCTACACCTTC
TRBJ1-1,TRBV14,TRBD1,.,CASSRVTGGEAFF,TGTGCCAGCAGCCGCGTGACAGGGGGCGAAGCTTTCTTT
TRBJ1-5,TRBV7-2,.,.,CASSSTGLQPQHF,TGTGCCAGCAGCTCAACAGGGTTACAGCCCCAGCATTTT
TRBJ1-1,TRBV7-9,TRBD1,.,CASSPERSGTVNGAFF,TGTGCCAGCAGCCCCGAACGGTCCGGGACAGTAAATGGAGCTTTCTTT
TRBJ2-7,TRBV5-5,.,.,CASSLADSTYRYEQYF,TGTGCCAGCAGCTTGGCGGACAGCACCTACAGGTACGAGCAGTACTTC
TRBJ2-1,TRBV28,TRBD1,.,CASSSGQGGKNEQFF,TGTGCCAGCAGTTCGGGACAGGGTGGGAAGAATGAGCAGTTCTTC
TRBJ2-7,TRBV7-5,.,once,CARSLGPLNSYEQYF,TGTGCCAGAAGCTTAGGCCCACTAAATTCCTACGAGCAGTACTTC
TRBJ1-2,TRBV18,.,.,CASSPEAGEHYGYTF,TGTGCCAGCTCACCAGAAGCAGGTGAACACTATGGCTACACCTTC
TRBJ2-2,TRBV18,.,.,CASSTSKNTGELFF,TGTGCCAGCTCAACTTCAAAGAACACCGGGGAGCTGTTTTTT
TRBJ2-7,TRBV7-9,.,.,CASSLSSYEQYF,TGTGCCAGCAGCTTAAGCTCTTACGAGCAGTACTTC
TRBJ2-7,TRBV19,.,.,CASSTGVGGEQYF,TGTGCCAGTAGTACCGGCGTTGGAGGCGAGCAGTACTTC
TRBJ1-2,TRBV6-1,.,few,CASSEWNVGGENDGYTF,TGTGCCAGCAGTGAATGGAATGTGGGGGGGGAGAATGATGGCTACACCTTC
TRBJ2-1,TRBV7-9,TRBD1,once,CASSFIPQGANNEQFF,TGTGCCAGCAGCTTTATTCCCCAGGGGGCTAACAATGAGCAGTTCTTC
TRBJ1-2,TRBV25-1,TRBD1,.,CASSPAGGSYGYTF,TGTGCCAGCAGTCCAGCAGGGGGCTCCTATGGCTACACCTTC
TRBJ2-7,TRBV7-8,TRBD1,.,CASSSPGGLVDYEQYF,TGTGCCAGCAGCTCCCCAGGGGGCTTGGTTGATTACGAGCAGTACTTC
TRBJ2-5,TRBV7-9,.,.,CASSFQGGQETQYF,TGTGCCAGCAGCTTCCAAGGGGGCCAAGAGACCCAGTACTTC
TRBJ2-7,TRBV2,TRBD1,.,CASRDRGDEQYF,TGTGCCAGCAGAGACAGGGGCGACGAGCAGTACTTC
TRBJ2-7,TRBV5-1,TRBD1,.,CASSLGTGESYEQYF,TGCGCCAGCAGCTTAGGGACAGGGGAGTCCTACGAGCAGTACTTC
TRBJ2-7,TRBV6-5,TRBD1,.,CASSPAGQGLYEQYF,TGTGCCAGCAGTCCCGCGGGACAGGGTCTCTACGAGCAGTACTTC
TRBJ1-1,TRBV3-1/TRBV3-2,TRBD1,few,CASSQGQGDKAFF,TGTGCCAGCAGCCAAGGACAGGGGGACAAGGCTTTCTTT
TRBJ1-6,TRBV7-8,TRBD1,.,CASSLGQGEHHSHSPLHF,TGTGCCAGCAGCTTGGGACAGGGGGAGCACCATTCCCATTCACCCCTCCACTTT
TRBJ2-3,TRBV27,.,.,CASSLRGKGYTQYF,TGTGCCAGCAGTTTACGTGGGAAGGGGTATACGCAGTATTTT
TRBJ2-1,TRBV19,TRBD2,.,CASSTRRGTSGVHEQFF,TGTGCCAGTAGTACCCGTCGAGGGACTAGCGGGGTTCATGAGCAGTTCTTC